This T cell receptor (beta chain) is from a study of shared clonotypes between healthy human individuals. Cells designated naive CD8 were CD45RO-negative and were positively selected for CCR7, with terminally differentiated effector memory CD45RA+ cells excluded. Assay: immunoSEQ multiplex PCR; the TCRdb copy retains only in-frame clones and omits some. Among roughly 550,000 clones listed, nearly 97% were seen once. V was trimmed by 3 bases and J by 11 bases, leaving 13 bases between them. Germline lookup yields CDR1 MDHEN and CDR2 SYDVKM. This CDR3 has 13 amino acids. This sequence originates from a woman in her 30s in good health. Material for sequencing was naive CD8+ T cells sorted from blood. The chain uses TRBV28 and TRBJ1-4, with D possibly being TRBD1 (5 bases). The CDR3 is CASSLRGFGKLFF. The CDR3 nucleotides are TGTGCCAGCAGTTTGAGGGGCTTTGGGAAACTGTTTTTT.